This T cell receptor beta chain is drawn from a study of human T cells and chemical hapten exposure (dated by TCRdb to about 2021). Study-level background: For sensitization, 2% DPC in acetone was applied to an approximately 2 cm by approximately 2 cm area of upper inner arm skin. Throughout the study period of around 24 weeks, patients also received therapeutic DPC doses to the scalp every week. Patch tests used Finn chambers with 0.01% DPC on the upper back, scored after 6 days by International Contact Dermatitis Research Group standards. The mostly female patient cohort included alopecia areata with under or over 50% scalp involvement, alopecia totalis and alopecia universalis. The libraries were sequenced as a pool, and the TCR yield per sample differed mostly because of small variations in library volumes within the pool. This study followed changes in the peripheral blood TCR repertoire in vivo during primary and secondary sensitization of alopecia patients to the hapten diphenylcyclopropenone (DPC). Blood samples were taken from patients before sensitization (week 0) and at 2, 6 and about 24 weeks after DPC sensitization. Blood for TCR sequencing was provided by twenty-nine alopecia patients at one to four time points (pre-sensitization, 2, 6 and 24 weeks).

The sample's time point, from its label and the paper: patch test 2, 6 weeks after DPC sensitization. This specimen's treatment or condition label, per the study, means: therapeutic diphenylcyclopropenone sensitization with weekly scalp DPC. At every patch-test visit, the blood draw took place before the patch test was put on. Patients were considered eligible if aged 18 to 70, diagnosed with alopecia and deemed suitable for DPC therapy, and patients were excluded if pregnant. Unfractionated whole blood was collected in Tempus Blood RNA tubes, and total RNA was extracted from that blood. The CDR3 starts with the cysteine, ends with the phenylalanine, and has 14 residues. The retained sequence is limited to the CDR3, 42 bases, with the frame set at the first base. V is pruned by 4 bases and J by 4 bases, leaving 7 bases of the junction without a gene match. Based on the germline V gene, the CDR1 and CDR2 sequences are SGHRS and YFSETQ.

The library was prepared using RACE. The listed sequencing device is NextSeq 500. During library preparation, unique molecular identifiers were attached to individual cDNA molecules so that TCRs could be counted quantitatively and reproducibly. For every blood RNA sample, sequencing covered both the TCR alpha and TCR beta chains. As for the authors' bioinformatics: Samples had a median of about 96,000 TCRs, with a range from about 23,224 to 750,000. V, J and CDR3 annotation of the TCR reads was carried out using the Decombinator software suite. Every sample was subsampled to the same number of TCRs (28,000) for the PS versus PT1 abundance plots. Expanded TCRs were defined as absent before sensitization and observed at least eight times at the 2-week time point. TCRdb passed the public sequencing reads through fastp at Q25 and MiXCR, retaining productive beta sequences. Here each entry gathers all rows of one CDR3 protein and keeps the most common genes and DNA. The V and J calls follow TCRdb's processing rather than the paper's. The sample records about 140,000 distinct CDR3 sequences, approximately 12% of which are singletons. The ten most abundant clones make up around 1.4% of the sample.

On this clonotype itself: Its specific antigen is unknown. Per-base qualities were not stored, and no clone one base away is much larger.

Study-level results and caveats: Patch test score was positively correlated with the number of PT1 expanded TCRs, with significance at thresholds 8, 16 and 32 but not at 4. Alopecia, a presumed autoimmune disease, was present in all patients, so the immune response of the patients might differ from that of healthy individuals. No change with DPC sensitization was found in the number of TCRs above 1 in 1000 frequency, and no evidence of global repertoire structure alterations was found. Repeated subsampling changed both the strength of the expansion versus patch-test correlation and the threshold at which the correlation became significant. Compared with pre-sensitization or healthy control sets, expanded TCRs formed significantly more large CDR3 similarity clusters, which is consistent with antigen-driven responses.

The sample in question was whole blood, obtained in connection with sensitization to the hapten diphenylcyclopropenone (DPC). The sequence was obtained from a woman in her 50s with alopecia areata. Some clones in this sample may be carry-over from other donors' samples. The chain is made from TRBV5-1 and TRBJ1-1; TRBD1 fits 7 bases in the junction. At the DNA level, the sequence is TGCGCCAGCAGCCTAGGGGGCCTCGCCACTGAAGCTTTCTTT. This codes for CASSLGGLATEAFF.